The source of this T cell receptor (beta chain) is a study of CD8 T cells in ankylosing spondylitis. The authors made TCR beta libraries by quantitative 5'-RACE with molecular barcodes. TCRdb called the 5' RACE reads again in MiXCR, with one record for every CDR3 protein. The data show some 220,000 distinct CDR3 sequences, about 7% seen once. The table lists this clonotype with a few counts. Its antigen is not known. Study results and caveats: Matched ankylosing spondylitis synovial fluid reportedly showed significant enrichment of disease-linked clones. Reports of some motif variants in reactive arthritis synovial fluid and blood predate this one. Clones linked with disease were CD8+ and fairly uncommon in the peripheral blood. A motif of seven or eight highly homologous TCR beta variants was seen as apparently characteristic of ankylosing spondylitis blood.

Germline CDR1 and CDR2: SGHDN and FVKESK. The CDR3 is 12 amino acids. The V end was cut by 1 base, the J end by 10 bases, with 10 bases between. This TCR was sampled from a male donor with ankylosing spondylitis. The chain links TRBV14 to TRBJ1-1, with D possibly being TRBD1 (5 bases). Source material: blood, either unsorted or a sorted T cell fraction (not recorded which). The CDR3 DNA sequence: TGTGCCAGCAGCCAAGTGGGGGTTGGAGCTTTCTTT. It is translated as CASSQVGVGAFF.